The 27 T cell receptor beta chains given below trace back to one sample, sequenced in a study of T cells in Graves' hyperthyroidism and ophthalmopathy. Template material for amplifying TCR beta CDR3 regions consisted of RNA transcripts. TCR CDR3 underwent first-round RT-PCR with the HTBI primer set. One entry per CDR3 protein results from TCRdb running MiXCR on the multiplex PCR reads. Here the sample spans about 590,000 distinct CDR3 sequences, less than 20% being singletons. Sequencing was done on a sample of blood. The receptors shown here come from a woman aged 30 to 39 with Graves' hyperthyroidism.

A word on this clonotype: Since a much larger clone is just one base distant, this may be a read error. As DNA, the CDR3 is TGTGCCAGCTTTCCTCAGGGGCACAATGAGCAGTTCTTC. Protein sequence: CASFPQGHNEQFF. The gene calls are TRBV11-2 and TRBJ2-1, with D possibly TRBD1 on 6 matching bases. The CDR3 extends over 13 amino acids. Trimming cost V 8 bases and J 5 bases, with 13 bases left between them. Germline V gives CDR1 SGHAT, CDR2 FQNNGV.

The CDR3 sequence is CASRPLTEVNTEAFF. For the CDR3, the DNA is TGTGCCAGCAGACCGCTGACAGAAGTGAACACTGAAGCTTTCTTT. This chain connects TRBV14 to TRBJ1-1, with TRBD1 as a possible D gene (5 bases). The CDR3 is made up of 15 amino acids. Germline loops: CDR1 SGHDN, CDR2 FVKESK. V lost 6 bases to trimming and J lost 0 bases, with 14 bases between them.

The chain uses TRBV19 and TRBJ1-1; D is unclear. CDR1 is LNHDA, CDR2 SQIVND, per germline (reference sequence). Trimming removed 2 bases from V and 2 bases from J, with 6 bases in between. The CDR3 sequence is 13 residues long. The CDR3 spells CASSITGNTEAFF. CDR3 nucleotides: TGTGCCAGTAGTATAACGGGTAACACTGAAGCTTTCTTT.

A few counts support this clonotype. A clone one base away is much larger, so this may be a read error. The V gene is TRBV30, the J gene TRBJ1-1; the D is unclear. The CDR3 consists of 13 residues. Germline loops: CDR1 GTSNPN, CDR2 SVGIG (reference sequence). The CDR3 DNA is TGTGCCTGGTGTGTACGAGGAAACACTGAAGCTTTCTTT. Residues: CAWCVRGNTEAFF.

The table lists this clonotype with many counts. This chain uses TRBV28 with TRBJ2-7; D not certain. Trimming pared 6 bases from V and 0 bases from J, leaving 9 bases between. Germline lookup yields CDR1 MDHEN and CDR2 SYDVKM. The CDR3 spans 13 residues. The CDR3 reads CASRSELSYEQYF. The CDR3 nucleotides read TGTGCCAGCAGATCGGAACTCTCCTACGAGCAGTACTTC.

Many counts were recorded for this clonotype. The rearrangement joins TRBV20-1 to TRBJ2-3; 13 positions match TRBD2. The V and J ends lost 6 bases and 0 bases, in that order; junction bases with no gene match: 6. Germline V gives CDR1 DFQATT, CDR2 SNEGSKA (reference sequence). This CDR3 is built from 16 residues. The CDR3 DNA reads TGCAGTGCCACGCGGGGACTAGCGGGGAGCACAGATACGCAGTATTTT. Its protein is CSATRGLAGSTDTQYF.

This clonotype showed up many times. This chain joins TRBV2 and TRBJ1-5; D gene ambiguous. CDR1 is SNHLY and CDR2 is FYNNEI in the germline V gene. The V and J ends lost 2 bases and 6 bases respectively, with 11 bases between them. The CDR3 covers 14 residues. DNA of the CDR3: TGTGCCAGCAGTGAATCAGTGGATGCTCAGCCCCAGCATTTT. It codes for CASSESVDAQPQHF.

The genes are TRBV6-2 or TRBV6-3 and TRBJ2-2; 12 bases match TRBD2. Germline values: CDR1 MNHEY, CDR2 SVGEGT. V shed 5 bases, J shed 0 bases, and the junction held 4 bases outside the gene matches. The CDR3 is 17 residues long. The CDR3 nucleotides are TGTGCCAGCAGTACCCTAGCGGGAGGGACGAACACCGGGGAGCTGTTTTTT. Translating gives CASSTLAGGTNTGELFF.

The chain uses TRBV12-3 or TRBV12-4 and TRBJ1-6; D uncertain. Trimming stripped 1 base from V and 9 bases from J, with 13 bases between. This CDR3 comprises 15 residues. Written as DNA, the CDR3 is TGTGCCAGCAGTTTAGAGGTGGTAACGGGTTCACCCCTCCACTTT. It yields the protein CASSLEVVTGSPLHF.

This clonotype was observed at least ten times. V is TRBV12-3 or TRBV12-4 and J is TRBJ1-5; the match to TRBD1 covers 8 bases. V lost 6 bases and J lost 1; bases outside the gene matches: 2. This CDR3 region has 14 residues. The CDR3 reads CASRRQGSNQPQHF. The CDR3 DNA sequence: TGTGCCAGCAGAAGACAGGGGAGCAATCAGCCCCAGCATTTT.

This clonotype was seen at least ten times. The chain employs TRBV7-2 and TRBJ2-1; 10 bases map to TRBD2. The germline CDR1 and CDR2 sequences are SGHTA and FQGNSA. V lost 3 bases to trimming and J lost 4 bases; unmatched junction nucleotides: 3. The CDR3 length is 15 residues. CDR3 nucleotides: TGTGCCAGCAGCTTCCCGGGACTAGCGTACAATGAGCAGTTCTTC. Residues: CASSFPGLAYNEQFF.

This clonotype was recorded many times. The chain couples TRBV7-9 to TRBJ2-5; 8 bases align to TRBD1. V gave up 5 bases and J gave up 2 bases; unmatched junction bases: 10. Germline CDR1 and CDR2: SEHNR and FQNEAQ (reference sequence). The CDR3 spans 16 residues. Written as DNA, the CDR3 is TGTGCCAGCAGCCCATCGCAGGGGGCGTTGCAAGAGACCCAGTACTTC. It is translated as CASSPSQGALQETQYF. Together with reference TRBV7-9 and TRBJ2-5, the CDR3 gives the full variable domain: DTGVSQNPRHKITKRGQNVTFRCDPISEHNRLYWYRQTLGQGPEFLTYFQNEAQLEKSRLLSDRFSAERPKGSFSTLEIQRTEQGDSAMYLCASSPSQGALQETQYFGPGTRLLVL.

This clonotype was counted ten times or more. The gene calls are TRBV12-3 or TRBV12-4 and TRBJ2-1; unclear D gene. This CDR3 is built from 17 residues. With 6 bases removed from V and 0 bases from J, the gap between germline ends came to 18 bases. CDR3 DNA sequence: TGTGCCAGCAGCGTTGTCGAGCCCCTTAGCTCCTACAATGAGCAGTTCTTC. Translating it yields CASSVVEPLSSYNEQFF.

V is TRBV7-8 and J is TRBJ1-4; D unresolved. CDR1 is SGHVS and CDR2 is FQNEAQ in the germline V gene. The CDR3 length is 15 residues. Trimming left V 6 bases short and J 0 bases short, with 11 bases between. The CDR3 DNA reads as TGTGCCAGCAGTTTCTCCAGGACAACTAATGAAAAACTGTTTTTT. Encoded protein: CASSFSRTTNEKLFF.

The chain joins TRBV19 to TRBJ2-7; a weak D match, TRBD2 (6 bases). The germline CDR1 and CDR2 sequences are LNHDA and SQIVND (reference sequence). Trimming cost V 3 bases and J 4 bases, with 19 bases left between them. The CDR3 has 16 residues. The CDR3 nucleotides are TGTGCCAGTAGTATTCGGTTTGGAGGGGACGCGTACGAGCAGTACTTC. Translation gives CASSIRFGGDAYEQYF.

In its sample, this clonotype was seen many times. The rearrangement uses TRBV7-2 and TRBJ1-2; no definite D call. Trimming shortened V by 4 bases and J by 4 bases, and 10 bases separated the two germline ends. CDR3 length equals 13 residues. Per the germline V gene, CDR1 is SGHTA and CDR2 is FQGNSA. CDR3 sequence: CASSSGRTYGYTF. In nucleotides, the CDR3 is TGTGCCAGCAGCTCAGGACGGACCTATGGCTACACCTTC.

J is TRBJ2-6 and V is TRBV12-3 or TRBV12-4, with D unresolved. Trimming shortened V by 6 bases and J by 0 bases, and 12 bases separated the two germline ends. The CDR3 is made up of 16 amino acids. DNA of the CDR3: TGTGCCAGCAGGCTGTCGCCGTACTCTGGGGCCAACGTCCTGACTTTC. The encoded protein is CASRLSPYSGANVLTF.

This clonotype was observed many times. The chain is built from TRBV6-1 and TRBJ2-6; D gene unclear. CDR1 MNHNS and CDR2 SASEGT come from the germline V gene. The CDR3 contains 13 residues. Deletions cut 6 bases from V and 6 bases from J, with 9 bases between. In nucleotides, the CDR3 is TGTGCCAGCAGAAACACTGCGGCCAACGTCCTGACTTTC. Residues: CASRNTAANVLTF.

The CDR3 nucleotides are TGCGCCAGCAGCCAAGATCATGCGGGAAACACAGATACGCAGTATTTT. Translation: CASSQDHAGNTDTQYF. The V call is TRBV4-1, the J call TRBJ2-3, with D possibly matching TRBD2 (6 bases). Germline V lookup: CDR1 MGHRA, CDR2 YSYEKL. V lost 0 bases and J 2 bases, leaving 12 bases between the germline ends. The CDR3 contains 16 residues.

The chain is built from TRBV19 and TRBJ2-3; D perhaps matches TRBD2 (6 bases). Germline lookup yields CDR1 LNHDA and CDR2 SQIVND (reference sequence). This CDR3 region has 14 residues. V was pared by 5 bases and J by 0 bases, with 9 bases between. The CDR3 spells CASSAGLSTDTQYF. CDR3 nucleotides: TGTGCCAGTAGTGCGGGACTCAGCACAGATACGCAGTATTTT. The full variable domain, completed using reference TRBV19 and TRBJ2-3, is DGGITQSPKYLFRKEGQNVTLSCEQNLNHDAMYWYRQDPGQGLRLIYYSQIVNDFQKGDIAEGYSVSREKKESFPLTVTSAQKNPTAFYLCASSAGLSTDTQYFGPGTRLTVL.

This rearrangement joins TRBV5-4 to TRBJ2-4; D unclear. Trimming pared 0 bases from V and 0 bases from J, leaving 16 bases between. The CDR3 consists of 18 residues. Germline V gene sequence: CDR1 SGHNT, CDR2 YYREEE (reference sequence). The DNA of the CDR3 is TGTGCCAGCAGCTTGGAGGCCGCAGGACCACTAGCCAAAAACATTCAGTACTTC. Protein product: CASSLEAAGPLAKNIQYF.

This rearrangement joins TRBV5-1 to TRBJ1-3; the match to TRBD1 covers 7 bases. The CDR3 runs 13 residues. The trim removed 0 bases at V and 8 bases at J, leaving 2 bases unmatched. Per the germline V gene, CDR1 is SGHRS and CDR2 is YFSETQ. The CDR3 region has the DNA TGCGCCAGCAGCTTGGCCAGGGGGGACACCATATATTTT. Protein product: CASSLARGDTIYF.

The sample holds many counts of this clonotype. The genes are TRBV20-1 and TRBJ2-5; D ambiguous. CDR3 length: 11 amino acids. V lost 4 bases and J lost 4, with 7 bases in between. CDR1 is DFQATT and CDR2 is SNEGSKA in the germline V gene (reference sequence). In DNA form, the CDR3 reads TGCAGTGCTACGCCTCCAGAGACCCAGTACTTC. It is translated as CSATPPETQYF.

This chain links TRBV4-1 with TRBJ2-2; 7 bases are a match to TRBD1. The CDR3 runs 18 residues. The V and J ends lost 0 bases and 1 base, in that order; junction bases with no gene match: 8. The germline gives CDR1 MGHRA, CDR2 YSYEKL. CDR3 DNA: TGCGCCAGCAGCCAAGATGTTGAAGGACAGGAGAACACCGGGGAGCTGTTTTTT. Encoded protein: CASSQDVEGQENTGELFF.

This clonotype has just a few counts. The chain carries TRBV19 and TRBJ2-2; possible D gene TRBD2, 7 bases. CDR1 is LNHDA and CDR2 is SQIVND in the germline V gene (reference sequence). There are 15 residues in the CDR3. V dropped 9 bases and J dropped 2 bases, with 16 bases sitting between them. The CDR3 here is CASRGGDLNTGELFF. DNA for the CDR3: TGTGCCAGCCGAGGGGGGGACTTAAACACCGGGGAGCTGTTTTTT.

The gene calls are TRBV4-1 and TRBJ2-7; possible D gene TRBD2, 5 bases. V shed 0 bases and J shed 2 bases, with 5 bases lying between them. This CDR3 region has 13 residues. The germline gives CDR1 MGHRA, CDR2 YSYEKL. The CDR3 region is CASSQERAYEQYF. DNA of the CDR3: TGCGCCAGCAGCCAAGAGAGGGCCTACGAGCAGTACTTC.

The CDR3: CASSTRTGRRFANTGELFF. The CDR3 nucleotides are TGTGCCAGCAGTACCCGAACAGGGCGAAGATTCGCGAACACCGGGGAGCTGTTTTTT. The chain is built from TRBV25-1 and TRBJ2-2; possibly TRBD1 for D (6 bases). The V end lost 5 bases, the J end lost 0 bases, and 22 bases lay between the germline ends. The CDR3 has 19 residues. The germline CDR1 and CDR2 sequences are MGHDK and SYGVNS.